This passage covers 5 T cell receptor beta chains from one sample sequenced in a study of T cell clonality in common variable immunodeficiency. Method: immunoSEQ multiplex PCR; TCRdb's copy keeps in-frame clones and lacks some. The sample is made up of roughly 28,000 clones, none counted only once. Input material: peripheral blood mononuclear cells. These receptors were obtained from a person aged 18 to 75 in good health.

This clone was seen ten or more times. The CDR3 is cut off 3 residues early in the read; its end comes from the germline J gene. V is TRBV5-1 and J is TRBJ2-7; 9 nucleotides line up with TRBD2. The CDR3 length is 15 residues. V lost 1 base and J lost 4; bases outside the gene matches: 6. Looked up from germline, CDR1 is SGHRS and CDR2 is YFSETQ. CDR3 DNA, as far as it was read: TGCGCCAGCAGCTTGAGCGGGGGGCCACCATACGAG. This gives the protein CASSLSGGPPYE. From start to end, the CDR3 is CASSLSGGPPYEQYF.

This clone came up many times. The read terminates 3 residues ahead of where the CDR3 ends, so the germline J gene completes it. The rearrangement links TRBV2 to TRBJ1-2; D remains unclear. The CDR3 extends over 13 amino acids. Germline lookup yields CDR1 SNHLY and CDR2 FYNNEI. V lost 8 bases and J 3 bases, leaving 13 bases between the germline ends. The CDR3 DNA, read in part, is TGTGCCAGCCTGTACGACGGGGACTATGGC. This codes for CASLYDGDYG. The full CDR3 sequence reads CASLYDGDYGYTF.

Ten or more counts support this clone. Read sequence stops 3 residues before the CDR3 end, and the germline J gene provides the missing end. The chain employs TRBV6-1 and TRBJ1-6, with a possible D match to TRBD1 (5 bases). CDR1 is MNHNS and CDR2 is SASEGT in the germline V gene. The CDR3 sequence is 19 residues long. Trimming shortened V by 2 bases and J by 0 bases, and 17 bases separated the two germline ends. The CDR3 region is CASSEKGGAMSSYNSPLHF. The part of the CDR3 DNA that was read is TGTGCCAGCAGTGAAAAAGGAGGGGCGATGAGCTCCTATAATTCACCC.

This clone was counted ten times or more. The CDR3 reads CASSLEFTGNGYTF. CDR3 DNA (partial): TGTGCCAGCAGCTTAGAATTCACAGGGAATGGC. V usage is TRBV7-9 and J usage is TRBJ1-2; the D gene is possibly TRBD1 (6 bases). Read data end 3 residues before the CDR3 end; the end is taken from the germline J gene. The CDR3 contains 14 residues. Trimming removed 1 base from V and 6 bases from J, with 12 bases in between. The germline V gene has CDR1 SEHNR and CDR2 FQNEAQ (reference sequence).

As to this clone: The CDR3 end is not reached by the read, which stops 3 residues before it; the germline J gene fills it in. This sequence joins TRBV6-9 and TRBJ1-5, with D possibly being TRBD1 (6 bases). Germline values: CDR1 MNHGY, CDR2 SVAAGI. This CDR3 region has 15 residues. Trimming took off 6 bases at V and 8 bases at J, with 20 bases between the two ends. The CDR3 is CASSLTPGAPEPQHF. The sequenced CDR3 bases are TGTGCCAGCAGCCTTACTCCAGGGGCGCCGGAGCCC.